This entry describes one T cell receptor beta chain. The data derive from a study of blood T cell repertoires in COVID-19. Study information: Researchers got acute and convalescent COVID-19 samples from the United States, Italy and Spain.

In the original workflow: Counts of nucleated cells, estimated from reference gene primer amplification, were obtained. Sequencing was performed with immunoSEQ multiplex PCR; in TCRdb, only in-frame clones are kept and a portion is missing. V, J and clone size reflect that table, while D and trimming were determined from the DNA. Of 78,000 or so clones listed, approximately 83% are singletons. The sequencing sample was made of peripheral blood. This TCR was sampled from an older woman with acute or convalescent COVID-19.

The CDR3 loop is CASSSAGGTDTQYF. The DNA of the CDR3 is TGTGCCAGCAGCTCAGCGGGGGGCACAGATACGCAGTATTTT. This chain uses TRBV9 with TRBJ2-3; TRBD2 agrees at 8 bases. CDR3 length: 14 residues. The V segment lost 4 bases and the J segment 1 base; nucleotides outside the gene matches: 2. Germline V gene data show CDR1 as SGDLS and CDR2 as YYNGEE.